The rows below give T cell receptor beta chains drawn from one sample of a study of CD4 T cells in relation to SARS-CoV-2 and coronaviruses. Assay: immunoSEQ multiplex PCR; the TCRdb copy retains only in-frame clones and omits some. The table records some 64,000 clones, over 90% of them present only once. Sequencing used naive CD4+ T cells from PBMCs. These receptors originate from a human donor in good health. CDR3s include the opening cysteine and the closing phenylalanine or tryptophan. Each record gives: clone size, J gene, CDR3 length, V gene, D gene, CDR3 DNA, CDR3 protein. The D gene is left open where the match is weak. The size entry is marked missing in some rows and otherwise reads once, few, many or a size class.

- | TRBJ1-3 | 15 | TRBV9 | TRBD1 | TGTGCCTCCACCCCGGGGGACAGCTCTGGAAACACCATATATTTT | CASTPGDSSGNTIYF
few | TRBJ1-2 | 14 | TRBV9 | - | TGTGCCAGCAGCGTAGGACAGTCTAACTATGGCTACACCTTC | CASSVGQSNYGYTF
- | TRBJ2-7 | 15 | TRBV6-5 | - | TGTGCCAGCAGTCCTCACCTGTGGGGGGCCGACGAGCAGTACTTC | CASSPHLWGADEQYF
- | TRBJ2-3 | 18 | TRBV9 | TRBD2 | TGTGCCAGCAACATCGGCGGGAGTACCCTTCTTAGCACAGATACGCAGTATTTT | CASNIGGSTLLSTDTQYF
- | TRBJ2-1 | 15 | TRBV6-5 | - | TGTGCCAGCAGCTGGTTGGGGGGAGCTCAGAATGAGCAGTTCTTC | CASSWLGGAQNEQFF
- | TRBJ2-2 | 17 | TRBV5-1 | TRBD1 | TGCGCCAGCAGCTTGGTTCCCAGAACAGGGGTCACCGGGGAGCTGTTTTTT | CASSLVPRTGVTGELFF
- | TRBJ1-1 | 14 | TRBV18 | TRBD1 | TGTGCCAGCTCCATGGACAGGATGAACACTGAAGCTTTCTTT | CASSMDRMNTEAFF
- | TRBJ2-2 | 13 | TRBV10-1 | TRBD2 | TGCGCCAGCGGGGGGGTATGGACCGGGGAGCTGTTTTTT | CASGGVWTGELFF
- | TRBJ1-1 | 16 | TRBV13 | - | TGTGCCAGCAGCTTTGGGGAATGGTTATTGGACACTGAAGCTTTCTTT | CASSFGEWLLDTEAFF
- | TRBJ2-7 | 11 | TRBV11-2 | TRBD1 | TGTGCCAGCAGCTTAGGGGTGGGACAGGCCTTC | CASSLGVGQAF
- | TRBJ2-5 | 16 | TRBV15 | TRBD2 | TGTGCCACCAGCAGATCGGGACTAGCGGGAGTTGAGACCCAGTACTTC | CATSRSGLAGVETQYF
- | TRBJ2-7 | 16 | TRBV11-2 | TRBD2 | TGTGCCAGCAGCTACAGCAGGGCGGGAGGAAGAAGGGAGCAGTACTTC | CASSYSRAGGRREQYF
- | TRBJ2-7 | 14 | TRBV7-8 | - | TGTGCCAGCAGCCACTTGCGGGATTCCTACGAGCAGTACTTC | CASSHLRDSYEQYF
- | TRBJ2-1 | 14 | TRBV10-3 | TRBD1 | TGTGCCATCAGGGCCTCCGACAGGGGAAATGAGCAGTTCTTC | CAIRASDRGNEQFF
- | TRBJ1-1 | 14 | TRBV18 | - | TGTGCCAGCTCACCAAGCCCCGGGGGGACTGAAGCTTTCTTT | CASSPSPGGTEAFF
once | TRBJ1-5 | 17 | TRBV11-2 | TRBD1 | TGTGCCAGCAGCTTTAGTTCGGGACAGGGGGGCAATCAGCCCCAGCATTTT | CASSFSSGQGGNQPQHF
- | TRBJ2-3 | 15 | TRBV27 | TRBD2 | TGTGCCAGCAGCATAGCGGGGGGGGCGGCCGGCACGCAGTATTTT | CASSIAGGAAGTQYF
- | TRBJ2-1 | 15 | TRBV18 | TRBD2 | TGTGCCAGCTCACCACCCGGGACTAGCGGCCCTTTTCCGTTCTTC | CASSPPGTSGPFPFF
- | TRBJ2-7 | 14 | TRBV27 | - | TGTGCCAGCAGCCGGAAATGGGACAACTACGAGCAGTACTTC | CASSRKWDNYEQYF
- | TRBJ1-4 | 14 | TRBV7-2 | - | TGTGCCAGCAGCTTAGACAGGCGCGCTGAAAAACTGTTTTTT | CASSLDRRAEKLFF
- | TRBJ1-5 | 14 | TRBV27 | - | TGTGCCAGCAGTTTTGGGACAAGCAATCAGCCCCAGCATTTT | CASSFGTSNQPQHF
- | TRBJ2-1 | 12 | TRBV24-1 | TRBD2 | TGTGCCACCAGTGATACAGCGGGAGAGCAGTTCTTC | CATSDTAGEQFF
- | TRBJ2-7 | 14 | TRBV4-2 | - | TGTGCCAGCAGCCAAGATTCCCTGTCCTACGAGCAGTACTTC | CASSQDSLSYEQYF
- | TRBJ2-7 | 14 | TRBV5-1 | - | TGCGCCAGCAGCTTGGCTGGCTCCGGCTACGAGCAGTACTTC | CASSLAGSGYEQYF
- | TRBJ1-1 | 16 | TRBV11-2 | - | TGTGCCAGCACCGAAGGGGCTGCTGTAGGGAGCACTGAAGCTTTCTTT | CASTEGAAVGSTEAFF
- | TRBJ2-7 | 17 | TRBV7-9 | TRBD1 | TGTGCCAGCAGCTCCAGTCTCAGGGGGATAAGCTCCTACGAGCAGTACTTC | CASSSSLRGISSYEQYF
once | TRBJ2-5 | 13 | TRBV11-2 | TRBD1 | TGTGCCAGGACAGGGGGCGGACGAGAGACCCAGTACTTC | CARTGGGRETQYF
once | TRBJ2-4 | 15 | TRBV27 | - | TGTGCCAGCAGTTCGCTATATGGACCTGCGGGCATTCAGTACTTC | CASSSLYGPAGIQYF
- | TRBJ1-1 | 13 | TRBV2 | - | TGTGCCAGCAGTGACTTCCGGGCCGCTGAAGCTTTCTTT | CASSDFRAAEAFF
- | TRBJ2-1 | 17 | TRBV24-1 | TRBD2 | TGTGCCACCAGTGATTCCCCGGGAGGAAATGGGTACAATGAGCAGTTCTTC | CATSDSPGGNGYNEQFF
once | TRBJ2-1 | 17 | TRBV28 | TRBD2 | TGTGCCAGCAGTTCCTTTCGGGGACTAGCGGGACTCCATGAGCAGTTCTTC | CASSSFRGLAGLHEQFF
- | TRBJ2-1 | 16 | TRBV7-9 | - | TGTGCCAGCAGCTTAGTGGGCCGAAGTGGGTACAATGAGCAGTTCTTC | CASSLVGRSGYNEQFF
few | TRBJ2-3 | 13 | TRBV24-1 | - | TGTGCCACCAGTGATCCCTCCCAAGTTACGCAGTATTTT | CATSDPSQVTQYF
- | TRBJ1-2 | 15 | TRBV25-1 | TRBD1 | TGTGCCAGCAGTGACTTTACGACAGGGACGTATGGCTACACCTTC | CASSDFTTGTYGYTF
- | TRBJ1-2 | 15 | TRBV28 | - | TGTGCCAGCAGATCCGACCCAGGGCCTAACTATGGCTACACCTTC | CASRSDPGPNYGYTF
- | TRBJ2-2 | 16 | TRBV2 | TRBD2 | TGTGCCAGCAGGAAAGAAGCGGGAGGTCGTACCGGGGAGCTGTTTTTT | CASRKEAGGRTGELFF
- | TRBJ2-2 | 16 | TRBV19 | TRBD2 | TGTGCCAGTAGTATATACAGCGGGATTAACACCGGGGAGCTGTTTTTT | CASSIYSGINTGELFF
- | TRBJ2-7 | 15 | TRBV28 | TRBD2 | TGTGCCAGCAGTCCGGGACTAGCGGGAGTGTACGAGCAGTACTTC | CASSPGLAGVYEQYF
- | TRBJ2-5 | 15 | TRBV28 | - | TGTGCCAGCAACACCGGGACTCCCACTCGGGGGACCCAGTACTTC | CASNTGTPTRGTQYF
- | TRBJ2-3 | 16 | TRBV28 | - | TGTGCCAGCAGTTTATTGGCTAGCTCGGGGACAGATACGCAGTATTTT | CASSLLASSGTDTQYF
- | TRBJ1-4 | 15 | TRBV28 | - | TGTGCCAGCACCTCACCGGCGGGTAGGGATGAAAAACTGTTTTTT | CASTSPAGRDEKLFF
- | TRBJ2-5 | 15 | TRBV6-5 | TRBD2 | TGTGCCAGCAGTAGGACTAGCGGAGGGGTGGAGACCCAGTACTTC | CASSRTSGGVETQYF
once | TRBJ1-2 | 11 | TRBV3-1/TRBV3-2 | - | TGTGCCAGCAGCCAAGGCCAAGTCTACACCTTC | CASSQGQVYTF